The 4 T cell receptor beta chains listed next were all sequenced from one sample in a study of T cells in women clearing cervical HPV infection (dated by TCRdb to 2016 to 2018). Library prep was done by the immunoSEQ multiplex PCR assay. The source is immuneACCESS, and TCRdb retained only in-frame sequences with V and J called. Part of the clones is not carried over; for the studies checked, unresolved V genes explain less than half of this, and the remainder is unexplained. The table of this sample itemizes 36,000 or so clones. The ten biggest clones cover around 3.5% of the sample. Sequencing input: blood buffy coat. The receptors originated from a woman between 18 and 70 years old with a cervical HPV16 infection that either progressed to CIN3+ or cleared (not recorded which).

Comment on this clone: The read stops 3 residues short of the end of the CDR3; the missing end is completed from the germline J gene. The V gene is TRBV14, the J gene TRBJ1-5; D remains unclear. CDR1 is SGHDN, CDR2 FVKESK, per germline. V gave up 4 bases and J gave up 7 bases, with 8 bases separating them. CDR3 length: 12 residues. The covered CDR3 bases are TGTGCCAGCAGCCTGGGCCCCCAGCCC. Amino acids: CASSLGPQP. The CDR3, in full, reads CASSLGPQPQHF.

With regard to this clone: The CDR3 end lies 3 residues beyond the end of the read and is filled in from the germline J gene. This chain connects TRBV12-3 or TRBV12-4 to TRBJ2-7, with TRBD2 matching over 8 bases. Trimming removed 2 bases from V and 2 bases from J; junction bases left unmatched: 2. This CDR3 comprises 14 residues. The CDR3 loop is CASSLSGGAYEQYF. Incomplete CDR3 DNA: TGTGCCAGCAGTTTAAGCGGGGGTGCCTACGAG.

About this clone itself: Sequence at one end of the junction differs from germline and may be a read error. With the read ending 3 residues before the CDR3 end, the germline J gene is used to fill in that end. This chain uses TRBV4-2 with TRBJ2-2, with TRBD2 matching over 13 bases. This CDR3 spans 18 amino acids. The germline gives CDR1 LGHNA, CDR2 YNFKEQ. CDR3 residues: CASSQGGLAGIGTGELFF. The covered CDR3 bases are TGCGCCAGCAGCCAAGGGGGACTAGCGGGGATTGGAACCGGGGAG.

Remarks on this clone: The read halts 3 residues ahead of the CDR3 end, with the missing end drawn from the germline J gene. The chain combines TRBV9 with TRBJ2-7; maybe TRBD1 (8 bases). Trimming stripped 3 bases from V and 0 bases from J, with 22 bases between. Germline values: CDR1 SGDLS, CDR2 YYNGEE. The CDR3 totals 18 residues. The CDR3 sequence is CASSEGPGGGGLSYEQYF. The CDR3 DNA, read in part, is TGTGCCAGCAGCGAGGGGCCAGGGGGCGGGGGACTCTCCTACGAG.